Listed below are T cell receptor beta chains from one sample, sequenced in a study of PD-1 blockade in mismatch repair-deficient tumors. The assay was immunoSEQ multiplex PCR, and TCRdb's table has in-frame clones only and misses some. The table includes about 38,000 clones, about 76% detected once. Sample: peripheral blood, taken 4 weeks after starting pembrolizumab. The receptors shown here come from an adult with mismatch repair-deficient cancer. The CDR3 runs from the conserved cysteine through the conserved F or W. A D gene is named only where the DNA matches it firmly. Size is omitted from some rows. Given values are once, few, many or a class for expanded clones.

d_call	cdr3_length	clone_size	j_call	v_call	cdr3_aa	cdr3_nt
.	13	.	TRBJ2-7	TRBV18	CASSRDNSYEQYF	TGTGCCAGCTCACGGGACAACTCCTACGAGCAGTACTTC
TRBD2	14	medium-sized	TRBJ2-1	TRBV27	CASRVTSVNNEQFF	TGTGCCAGCAGAGTGACTAGCGTCAACAATGAGCAGTTCTTC
.	13	.	TRBJ2-2	TRBV19	CASSIGEPGELFF	TGTGCCAGTAGTATAGGAGAGCCCGGGGAGCTGTTTTTT
.	12	.	TRBJ2-1	TRBV7-9	CASSRDYNEQFF	TGTGCCAGCAGTCGAGACTACAATGAGCAGTTCTTC
.	10	.	TRBJ1-1	TRBV30	CAWGETEAFF	TGTGCCTGGGGTGAGACCGAAGCTTTCTTT
.	11	.	TRBJ2-2	TRBV29-1	CSVVNTGELFF	TGCAGCGTTGTCAACACCGGGGAGCTGTTTTTT
TRBD1	16	.	TRBJ2-2	TRBV19	CASSPRTGGNTGELFF	TGTGCCAGTAGTCCCCGGACAGGAGGGAACACCGGGGAGCTGTTTTTT
TRBD2	18	.	TRBJ2-2	TRBV23-1	CASSQNPTSGTHTGELFF	TGCGCCAGCAGTCAAAACCCGACTAGCGGGACTCACACCGGGGAGCTGTTTTTT
.	15	.	TRBJ2-7	TRBV6-6	CASSSSHRESYEQYF	TGTGCCAGCAGTTCAAGCCACAGGGAGTCCTACGAGCAGTACTTC
.	16	.	TRBJ2-3	TRBV29-1	CSVEGVSNLGTDTQYF	TGCAGCGTTGAAGGGGTCTCCAACCTGGGCACAGATACGCAGTATTTT
.	16	once	TRBJ2-5	TRBV28	CASSLLWVLDQETQYF	TGTGCCAGCAGTTTACTTTGGGTTTTGGACCAAGAGACCCAGTACTTC
TRBD2	11	few	TRBJ2-1	TRBV7-9	CASSPLAEQFF	TGTGCCAGCAGCCCACTAGCGGAGCAGTTCTTC
.	15	.	TRBJ1-3	TRBV14	CASSPPGTSGNTIYF	TGTGCCAGCAGCCCACCAGGGACCTCTGGAAACACCATATATTTT
.	13	.	TRBJ1-4	TRBV6-5	CASSGRANEKLFF	TGTGCCAGCAGCGGACGTGCTAATGAAAAACTGTTTTTT
.	15	once	TRBJ2-1	TRBV4-3	CASSQERYYNNEQFF	TGCGCCAGCAGCCAAGAAAGGTATTACAACAATGAGCAGTTCTTC
.	15	.	TRBJ2-7	TRBV4-3	CASSQGSGFFYEQYF	TGCGCCAGCAGCCAAGGATCAGGATTTTTCTACGAGCAGTACTTC
TRBD2	13	.	TRBJ2-3	TRBV27	CASSPTSEDTQYF	TGTGCCAGCAGCCCGACTAGCGAAGATACGCAGTATTTT
.	15	.	TRBJ2-1	TRBV29-1	CSASGTGSSYNEQFF	TGCAGCGCCTCCGGGACCGGGAGTAGTTACAATGAGCAGTTCTTC
TRBD1	13	few	TRBJ1-1	TRBV6-6	CASSSGTGNEAFF	TGTGCCAGCAGCTCCGGGACAGGAAATGAAGCTTTCTTT
TRBD2	15	.	TRBJ2-7	TRBV5-6	CASSLLTSGTYEQYF	TGTGCCAGCAGCTTGTTGACTAGCGGAACCTACGAGCAGTACTTC
.	11	.	TRBJ2-3	TRBV28	CASGSTDTQYF	TGTGCCAGCGGTTCAACAGATACGCAGTATTTT
TRBD2	15	once	TRBJ2-3	TRBV10-1	CASSVRLAGTDTQYF	TGCGCCAGCAGTGTCCGACTAGCGGGAACAGATACGCAGTATTTT
TRBD1	12	once	TRBJ2-5	TRBV6-1	CATERQGETQYF	TGTGCCACGGAGAGACAGGGCGAGACCCAGTACTTC
.	13	.	TRBJ2-7	TRBV28	CASSTRESYEQYF	TGTGCCAGCAGTACCCGGGAGTCCTACGAGCAGTACTTC
.	14	.	TRBJ1-1	TRBV11-3	CASSWRGANTEAFF	TGTGCCAGCAGCTGGCGAGGGGCGAACACTGAAGCTTTCTTT
TRBD1	13	.	TRBJ2-7	TRBV6-1	CASRGTGLYGQYF	TGTGCCAGCAGGGGGACAGGACTCTACGGGCAGTACTTC
TRBD2	15	.	TRBJ2-1	TRBV7-2	CASSKGLAIYNEQFF	TGTGCCAGCAGCAAGGGACTAGCGATATACAATGAGCAGTTCTTC
.	15	.	TRBJ2-6	TRBV7-9	CASSLVTSGANVLTF	TGTGCCAGCAGCTTAGTAACCTCTGGGGCCAACGTCCTGACTTTC
TRBD1	16	.	TRBJ2-1	TRBV18	CASSPWTGDIYNEQFF	TGTGCCAGCTCACCATGGACAGGGGACATCTACAATGAGCAGTTCTTC
.	16	.	TRBJ1-3	TRBV5-1	CASSLGSINSGNTIYF	TGCGCCAGCAGCTTGGGTTCCATCAACTCTGGAAACACCATATATTTT
TRBD2	15	.	TRBJ2-5	TRBV9	CASSVLAGRLETQYF	TGTGCCAGCAGCGTGCTAGCGGGACGCTTGGAGACCCAGTACTTC
.	14	few	TRBJ1-2	TRBV5-5	CASSLGQGVYGYTF	TGTGCCAGCAGCTTGGGGCAGGGAGTCTATGGCTACACCTTC
TRBD1	14	.	TRBJ2-1	TRBV4-1	CASGGQGQYNEQFF	TGCGCCAGCGGCGGACAGGGTCAATACAATGAGCAGTTCTTC
TRBD1	15	.	TRBJ1-4	TRBV19	CASSSQGAQGEKLFF	TGTGCCAGTAGCTCTCAGGGGGCGCAAGGGGAAAAACTGTTTTTT
.	16	once	TRBJ1-2	TRBV5-3	CARSPPSVQGPYGYTF	TGTGCCAGAAGCCCCCCTTCCGTGCAGGGGCCCTATGGCTACACCTTC
.	15	few	TRBJ2-7	TRBV2	CASRGSSAYTYEQYF	TGTGCCAGCAGGGGGAGTAGCGCATACACCTACGAGCAGTACTTC
.	14	.	TRBJ1-1	TRBV28	CASSSPVGNTEAFF	TGTGCCAGCAGTTCACCCGTAGGGAACACTGAAGCTTTCTTT
.	15	few	TRBJ2-3	TRBV5-6	CASSFSTVSTDTQYF	TGTGCCAGCAGCTTTAGTACCGTGAGCACAGATACGCAGTATTTT
.	14	.	TRBJ1-1	TRBV2	CASSEQGGNTEAFF	TGTGCCAGCAGTGAACAAGGGGGGAACACTGAAGCTTTCTTT
TRBD2	22	.	TRBJ2-3	TRBV10-2	CASSGPPGLAGGPAKSTDTQYF	TGCGCCAGCAGTGGACCCCCAGGACTAGCGGGAGGGCCCGCCAAGTCCACAGATACGCAGTATTTT
.	15	.	TRBJ1-3	TRBV7-9	CASSPGTRDRRAIYF	TGTGCCAGCAGCCCCGGGACAAGGGACCGACGTGCCATATATTTT
.	11	few	TRBJ2-3	TRBV2	CASSDTDTQYF	TGTGCCAGCAGTGACACAGATACGCAGTATTTT
TRBD1	15	.	TRBJ2-1	TRBV5-1	CASSLASGQGNEQFF	TGCGCCAGCAGCTTGGCGTCTGGACAGGGCAATGAGCAGTTCTTC
TRBD1	17	.	TRBJ2-5	TRBV2	CASSEALRDSPGETQYF	TGTGCCAGCAGTGAAGCGCTTCGGGACAGCCCCGGGGAGACCCAGTACTTC
TRBD2	15	.	TRBJ2-5	TRBV10-3	CAIPLPPSGQETQYF	TGTGCCATCCCCCTGCCGCCTAGCGGGCAAGAGACCCAGTACTTC
.	13	.	TRBJ2-7	TRBV6-5	CASKGYNSYEQYF	TGTGCCAGCAAAGGTTACAACTCCTACGAGCAGTACTTC
TRBD2	15	.	TRBJ2-7	TRBV28	CASRRLPGGTYEQYF	TGTGCCAGCAGGCGACTTCCGGGGGGTACCTACGAGCAGTACTTC
TRBD1	15	.	TRBJ1-4	TRBV30	CAWSVRSGGGEKLFF	TGTGCCTGGAGTGTACGGTCAGGGGGGGGAGAAAAACTGTTTTTT
TRBD1	14	.	TRBJ1-1	TRBV19	CASSDTGGNTEAFF	TGTGCCAGTAGTGACACAGGGGGGAACACTGAAGCTTTCTTT
TRBD2	15	.	TRBJ2-7	TRBV6-5	CASRPGTSGSYEQYF	TGTGCCAGCAGACCGGGGACTAGCGGGAGCTACGAGCAGTACTTC
.	13	.	TRBJ2-3	TRBV7-2	CASSRRDRDTQYF	TGTGCCAGCAGCCGACGGGATCGGGATACGCAGTATTTT
TRBD1	16	.	TRBJ1-3	TRBV9	CASSARTGVSENTIYF	TGTGCCAGCAGCGCGCGGACAGGGGTATCGGAAAACACCATATATTTT
.	13	.	TRBJ2-7	TRBV27	CASRESSGYEQYF	TGTGCCAGCAGGGAAAGTAGCGGCTACGAGCAGTACTTC
.	15	.	TRBJ1-4	TRBV29-1	CSVEGTGLGNEKLFF	TGCAGCGTTGAAGGGACGGGTTTGGGAAATGAAAAACTGTTTTTT
.	15	.	TRBJ1-2	TRBV4-2	CASSQDGTIAPGYTF	TGTGCCAGCAGCCAAGATGGAACAATTGCCCCTGGCTACACCTTC